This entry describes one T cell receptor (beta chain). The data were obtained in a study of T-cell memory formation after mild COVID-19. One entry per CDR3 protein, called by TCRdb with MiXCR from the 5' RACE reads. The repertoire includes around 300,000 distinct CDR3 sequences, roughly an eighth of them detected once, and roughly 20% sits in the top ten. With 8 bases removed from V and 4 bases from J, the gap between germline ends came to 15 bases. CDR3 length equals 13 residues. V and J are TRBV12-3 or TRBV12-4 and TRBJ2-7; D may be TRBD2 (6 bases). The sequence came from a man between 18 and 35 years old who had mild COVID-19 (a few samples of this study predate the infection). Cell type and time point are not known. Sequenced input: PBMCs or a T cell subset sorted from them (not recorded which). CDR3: CASWGGRRYEQYF. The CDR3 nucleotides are TGTGCCAGCTGGGGAGGCCGTCGATACGAGCAGTACTTC.